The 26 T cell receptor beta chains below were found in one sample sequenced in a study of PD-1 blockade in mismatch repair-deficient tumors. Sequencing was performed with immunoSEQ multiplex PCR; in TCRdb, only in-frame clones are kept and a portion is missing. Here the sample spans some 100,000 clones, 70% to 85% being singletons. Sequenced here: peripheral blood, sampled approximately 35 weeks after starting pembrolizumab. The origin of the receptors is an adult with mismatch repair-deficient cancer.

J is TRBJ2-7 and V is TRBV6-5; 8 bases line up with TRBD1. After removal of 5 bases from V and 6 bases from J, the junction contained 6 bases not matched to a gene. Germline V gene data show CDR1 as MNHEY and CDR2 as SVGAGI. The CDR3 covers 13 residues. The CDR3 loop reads CASSKDRDGEQYF. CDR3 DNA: TGTGCCAGCAGTAAGGACAGGGACGGCGAGCAGTACTTC.

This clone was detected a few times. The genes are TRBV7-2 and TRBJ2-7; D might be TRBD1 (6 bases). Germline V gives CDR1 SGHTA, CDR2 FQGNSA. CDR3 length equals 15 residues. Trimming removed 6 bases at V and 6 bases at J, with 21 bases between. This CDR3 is CASSSGHGGSGEQYF. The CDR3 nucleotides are TGTGCCAGCAGTTCGGGACATGGAGGTTCTGGCGAGCAGTACTTC.

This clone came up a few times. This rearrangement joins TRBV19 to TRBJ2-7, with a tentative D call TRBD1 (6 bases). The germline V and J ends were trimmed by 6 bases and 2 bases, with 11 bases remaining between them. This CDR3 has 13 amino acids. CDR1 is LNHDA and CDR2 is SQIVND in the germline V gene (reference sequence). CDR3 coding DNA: TGTGCCAGTAGCAGGGGCGATACCTACGAGCAGTACTTC. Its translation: CASSRGDTYEQYF. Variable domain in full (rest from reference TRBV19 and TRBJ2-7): DGGITQSPKYLFRKEGQNVTLSCEQNLNHDAMYWYRQDPGQGLRLIYYSQIVNDFQKGDIAEGYSVSREKKESFPLTVTSAQKNPTAFYLCASSRGDTYEQYFGPGTRLTVT.

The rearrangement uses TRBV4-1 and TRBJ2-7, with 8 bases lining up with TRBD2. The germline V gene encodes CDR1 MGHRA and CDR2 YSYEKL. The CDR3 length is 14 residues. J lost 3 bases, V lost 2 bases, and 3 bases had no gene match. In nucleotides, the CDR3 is TGCGCCAGCAGCCAACTCGGGAGGGTCTACGAGCAGTACTTC. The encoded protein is CASSQLGRVYEQYF.

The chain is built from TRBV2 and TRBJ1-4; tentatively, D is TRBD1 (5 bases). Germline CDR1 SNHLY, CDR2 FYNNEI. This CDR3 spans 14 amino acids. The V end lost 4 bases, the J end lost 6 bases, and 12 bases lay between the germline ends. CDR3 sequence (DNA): TGTGCCAGCAGTGGAGGGCAGGGCGATGAAAAACTGTTTTTT. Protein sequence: CASSGGQGDEKLFF.

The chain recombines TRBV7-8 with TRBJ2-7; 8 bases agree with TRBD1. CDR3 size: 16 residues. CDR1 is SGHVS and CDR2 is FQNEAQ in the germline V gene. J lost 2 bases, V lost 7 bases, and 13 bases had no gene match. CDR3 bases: TGTGCCAGCAATAACGACCGGGACAGGAAGACCTACGAGCAGTACTTC. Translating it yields CASNNDRDRKTYEQYF.

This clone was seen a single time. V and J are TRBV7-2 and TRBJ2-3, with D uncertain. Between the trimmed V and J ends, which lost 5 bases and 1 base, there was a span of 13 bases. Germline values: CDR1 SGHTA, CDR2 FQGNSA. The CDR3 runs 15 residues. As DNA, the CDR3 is TGTGCCAGCAGCCACGCCATCGAGGGCACAGATACGCAGTATTTT. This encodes CASSHAIEGTDTQYF.

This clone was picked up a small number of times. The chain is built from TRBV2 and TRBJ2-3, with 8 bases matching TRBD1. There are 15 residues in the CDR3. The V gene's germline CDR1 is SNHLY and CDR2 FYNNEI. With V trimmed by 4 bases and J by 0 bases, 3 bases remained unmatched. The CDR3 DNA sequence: TGTGCCAGCAGTGGGACAGGGCTAAGCACAGATACGCAGTATTTT. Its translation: CASSGTGLSTDTQYF.

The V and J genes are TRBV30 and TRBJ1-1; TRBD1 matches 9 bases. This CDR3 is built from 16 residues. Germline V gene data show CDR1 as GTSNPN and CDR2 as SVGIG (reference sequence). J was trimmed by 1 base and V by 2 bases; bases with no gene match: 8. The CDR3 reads CAWSFHRGQGNTEAFF. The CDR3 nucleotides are TGTGCCTGGAGTTTCCACCGGGGACAGGGGAACACTGAAGCTTTCTTT.

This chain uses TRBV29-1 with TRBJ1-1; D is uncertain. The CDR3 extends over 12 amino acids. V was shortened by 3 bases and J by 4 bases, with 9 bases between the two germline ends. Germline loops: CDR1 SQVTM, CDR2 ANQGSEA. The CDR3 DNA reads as TGCAGCGTTGATCCGGGTATCACTGAAGCTTTCTTT. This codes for CSVDPGITEAFF.

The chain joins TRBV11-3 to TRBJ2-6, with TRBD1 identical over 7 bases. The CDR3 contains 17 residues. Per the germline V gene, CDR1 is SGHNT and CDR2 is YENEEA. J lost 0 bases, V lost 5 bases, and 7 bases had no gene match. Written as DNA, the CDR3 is TGTGCCAGCAGCCAAAGGGACAGAAGCTCTGGGGCCAACGTCCTGACTTTC. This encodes CASSQRDRSSGANVLTF.

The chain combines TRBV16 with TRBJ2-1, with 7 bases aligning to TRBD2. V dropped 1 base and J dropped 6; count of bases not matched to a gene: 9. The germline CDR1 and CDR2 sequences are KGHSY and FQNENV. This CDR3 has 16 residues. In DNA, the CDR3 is TGTGCCAGCAGCCAATTTAAAAGCGGGAAAGGCAATGAGCAGTTCTTC. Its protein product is CASSQFKSGKGNEQFF.

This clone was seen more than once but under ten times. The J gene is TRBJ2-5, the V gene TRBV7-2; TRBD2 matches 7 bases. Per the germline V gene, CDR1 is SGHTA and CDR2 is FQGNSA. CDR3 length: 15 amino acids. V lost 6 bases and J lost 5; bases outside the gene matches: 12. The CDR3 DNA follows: TGTGCCAGCAGGTCTCCGGCGGGGGAGTGGGAGACCCAGTACTTC. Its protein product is CASRSPAGEWETQYF.

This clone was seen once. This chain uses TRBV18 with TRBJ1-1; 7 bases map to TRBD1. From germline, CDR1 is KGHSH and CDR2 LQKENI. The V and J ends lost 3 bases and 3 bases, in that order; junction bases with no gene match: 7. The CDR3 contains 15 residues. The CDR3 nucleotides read TGTGCCAGCTCACCCGGGCTCGGGACAGACACTGAAGCTTTCTTT. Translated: CASSPGLGTDTEAFF.

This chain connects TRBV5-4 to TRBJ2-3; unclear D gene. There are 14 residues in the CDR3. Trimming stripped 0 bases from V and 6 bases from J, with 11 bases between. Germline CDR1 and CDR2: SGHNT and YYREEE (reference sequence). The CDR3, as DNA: TGTGCCAGCAGCTTGGCAGCATTGGGGGATACGCAGTATTTT. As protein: CASSLAALGDTQYF.

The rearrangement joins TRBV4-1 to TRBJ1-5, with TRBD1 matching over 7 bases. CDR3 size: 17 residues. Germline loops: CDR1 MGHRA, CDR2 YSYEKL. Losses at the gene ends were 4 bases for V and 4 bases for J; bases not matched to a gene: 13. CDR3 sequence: CASSLTERDSENQPQHF. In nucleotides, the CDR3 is TGCGCCAGCAGCCTAACAGAAAGGGACAGCGAAAATCAGCCCCAGCATTTT.

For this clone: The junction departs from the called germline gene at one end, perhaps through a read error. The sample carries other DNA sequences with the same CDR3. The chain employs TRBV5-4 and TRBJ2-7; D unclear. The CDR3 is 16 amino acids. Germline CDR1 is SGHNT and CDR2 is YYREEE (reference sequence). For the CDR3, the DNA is TGTGCCAGCAGTTTGGAAGCGTCACGAGGCGGCTACGAGCAGTACTTC. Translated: CASSLEASRGGYEQYF.

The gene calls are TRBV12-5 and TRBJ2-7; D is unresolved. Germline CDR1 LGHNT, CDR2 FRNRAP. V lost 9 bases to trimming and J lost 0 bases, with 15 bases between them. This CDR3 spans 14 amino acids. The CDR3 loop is CARVKIPDSYEQYF. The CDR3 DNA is TGTGCTAGGGTTAAGATCCCAGACTCCTACGAGCAGTACTTC.

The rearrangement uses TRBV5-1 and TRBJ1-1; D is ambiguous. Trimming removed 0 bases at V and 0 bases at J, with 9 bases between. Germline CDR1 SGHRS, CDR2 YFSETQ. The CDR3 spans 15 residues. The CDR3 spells CASSLGTAMNTEAFF. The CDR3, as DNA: TGCGCCAGCAGCTTGGGGACGGCTATGAACACTGAAGCTTTCTTT. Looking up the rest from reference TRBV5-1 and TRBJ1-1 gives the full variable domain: KAGVTQTPRYLIKTRGQQVTLSCSPISGHRSVSWYQQTPGQGLQFLFEYFSETQRNKGNFPGRFSGRQFSNSRSEMNVSTLELGDSALYLCASSLGTAMNTEAFFGQGTRLTVV.

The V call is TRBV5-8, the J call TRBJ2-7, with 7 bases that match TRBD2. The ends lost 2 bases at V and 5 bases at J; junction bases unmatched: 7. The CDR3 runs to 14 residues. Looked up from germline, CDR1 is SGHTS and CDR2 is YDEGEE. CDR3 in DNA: TGTGCCAGCAGCTTCAGGGAACGGGGGGACGAGCAGTACTTC. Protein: CASSFRERGDEQYF. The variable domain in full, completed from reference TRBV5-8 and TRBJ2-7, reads EAGVTQSPTHLIKTRGQQATLRCSPISGHTSVYWYQQALGLGLQFLLWYDEGEERNRGNFPPRFSGRQFPNYSSELNVNALELEDSALYLCASSFRERGDEQYFGPGTRLTVT.

CDR3 sequence: CASSLLAGGAVDTQYF. In nucleotides, the CDR3 is TGTGCCAGCAGCTTATTAGCGGGAGGAGCGGTAGATACGCAGTATTTT. The genes are TRBV7-2 and TRBJ2-3, with 10 bases lining up with TRBD2. The length of the CDR3 is 16 residues. V dropped 2 bases and J dropped 5; count of bases not matched to a gene: 7. In germline, CDR1 is SGHTA, CDR2 FQGNSA.

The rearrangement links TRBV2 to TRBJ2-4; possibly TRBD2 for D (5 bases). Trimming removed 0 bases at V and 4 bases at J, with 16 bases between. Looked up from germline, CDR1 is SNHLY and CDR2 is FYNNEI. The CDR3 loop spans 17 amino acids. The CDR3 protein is CASSEAHMGVVKNIQYF. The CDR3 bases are TGTGCCAGCAGTGAAGCTCACATGGGAGTGGTTAAAAACATTCAGTACTTC.

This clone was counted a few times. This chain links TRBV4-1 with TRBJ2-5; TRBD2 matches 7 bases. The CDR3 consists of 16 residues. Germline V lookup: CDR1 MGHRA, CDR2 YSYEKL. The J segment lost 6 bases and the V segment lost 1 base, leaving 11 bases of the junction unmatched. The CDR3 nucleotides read TGCGCCAGCAGCCAAGTTGGCTCGGCGGGAGCGCAGACCCAGTACTTC. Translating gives CASSQVGSAGAQTQYF.

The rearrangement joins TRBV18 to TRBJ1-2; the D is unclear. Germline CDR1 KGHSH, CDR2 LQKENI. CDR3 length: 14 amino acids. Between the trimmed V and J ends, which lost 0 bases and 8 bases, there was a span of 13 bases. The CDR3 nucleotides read TGTGCCAGCTCACCACCCGCGAGACTGGGAGGCTACACCTTC. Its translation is CASSPPARLGGYTF.

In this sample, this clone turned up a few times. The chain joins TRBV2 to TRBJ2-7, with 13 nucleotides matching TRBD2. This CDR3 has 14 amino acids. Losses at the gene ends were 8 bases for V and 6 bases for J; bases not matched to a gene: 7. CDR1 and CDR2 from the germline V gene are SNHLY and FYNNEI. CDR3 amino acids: CASCRGLAGLEQYF. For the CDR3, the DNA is TGTGCCAGCTGTCGGGGACTAGCGGGACTCGAGCAGTACTTC.

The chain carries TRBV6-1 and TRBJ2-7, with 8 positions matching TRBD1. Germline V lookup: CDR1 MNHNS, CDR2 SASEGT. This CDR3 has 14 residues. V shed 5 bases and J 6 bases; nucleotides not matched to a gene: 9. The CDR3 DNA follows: TGTGCCAGCAGTCCCACGGGAACAGGGGGCGAGCAGTACTTC. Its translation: CASSPTGTGGEQYF.